These T cell receptor beta chains were read from a single sample in a study of PD-L1 blockade in urothelial cancer. The assay was immunoSEQ multiplex PCR, and TCRdb's table has in-frame clones only and misses some. The sample lists roughly 62,000 clones; about four fifths were seen once. Specimen: PBMCs, collected around atezolizumab (anti-PD-L1) treatment. Every receptor here comes from a man in his 70s with urothelial cancer. The CDR3 runs from the conserved cysteine through the conserved F or W. A D gene is named only where the DNA matches it firmly. Clone size is shown for a subset of rows, as once, few, many or a class of expanded clone.

abundance,d_gene,j_gene,v_gene,CDR3aa,CDR3nt
NA,NA,TRBJ1-1,TRBV19,CASIRSGNTEAFF,TGTGCCAGTATCCGTTCGGGGAACACTGAAGCTTTCTTT
NA,NA,TRBJ2-1,TRBV5-1,CASSLDASNRDEQFF,TGCGCCAGCAGCTTGGATGCTAGCAATCGGGATGAGCAGTTCTTC
once,NA,TRBJ1-1,TRBV10-2,CASTPQKNTEAFF,TGCGCCAGCACCCCACAAAAGAACACTGAAGCTTTCTTT
NA,TRBD1,TRBJ2-1,TRBV2,CASSDQGAWNEQFF,TGTGCCAGCAGTGACCAGGGGGCGTGGAATGAGCAGTTCTTC
NA,TRBD2,TRBJ2-1,TRBV7-6,CASSLGAGGPGSEQFF,TGTGCCAGCAGCTTAGGGGCGGGAGGGCCGGGCAGTGAGCAGTTCTTC
NA,TRBD1,TRBJ2-7,TRBV10-3,CAISGQGRWGYEQYF,TGTGCCATCAGTGGACAGGGACGGTGGGGATACGAGCAGTACTTC
NA,TRBD1,TRBJ2-3,TRBV2,CASHRGSTDTQYF,TGTGCCAGCCACAGGGGGAGCACAGATACGCAGTATTTT
NA,NA,TRBJ2-5,TRBV5-1,CASTSGQETQYF,TGCGCCAGCACCTCGGGCCAAGAGACCCAGTACTTC
NA,NA,TRBJ1-3,TRBV6-1,CASNRQGIGNTIYF,TGTGCCAGCAATCGTCAGGGTATCGGAAACACCATATATTTT
NA,NA,TRBJ2-5,TRBV6-1,CASSRELQETQYF,TGTGCCAGCAGCCGGGAACTCCAAGAGACCCAGTACTTC
NA,TRBD1,TRBJ1-1,TRBV2,CASRGQLLNTEAFF,TGTGCCAGCAGGGGACAGTTACTGAACACTGAAGCTTTCTTT
NA,TRBD2,TRBJ2-3,TRBV7-2,CASSLVTAGADTQYF,TGTGCCAGCAGCTTAGTCACAGCGGGAGCAGATACGCAGTATTTT
few,TRBD1,TRBJ1-1,TRBV30,CAWAGGWDTEAFF,TGTGCCTGGGCAGGGGGTTGGGACACTGAAGCTTTCTTT
NA,TRBD2,TRBJ2-1,TRBV5-1,CASSPSGLAGGDEQFF,TGCGCCAGCAGCCCATCCGGACTAGCGGGAGGCGATGAGCAGTTCTTC
NA,TRBD1,TRBJ2-5,TRBV19,CASSEGQGRQETQYF,TGTGCCAGTAGCGAAGGACAGGGGAGGCAAGAGACCCAGTACTTC
NA,TRBD2,TRBJ2-7,TRBV30,CAGSGSTYEQYF,TGTGCCGGTAGCGGGAGCACCTACGAGCAGTACTTC
NA,TRBD2,TRBJ2-1,TRBV5-1,CASSAGGTSYNEQFF,TGCGCCAGCAGCGCGGGGGGGACGTCGTACAATGAGCAGTTCTTC
NA,TRBD2,TRBJ2-7,TRBV11-2,CASSRISGLAANEQYF,TGTGCCAGCAGCCGGATATCGGGACTAGCGGCAAACGAGCAGTACTTC
NA,NA,TRBJ1-1,TRBV7-3,CASSSSGDTEAFF,TGTGCCAGCAGCTCTTCAGGGGACACTGAAGCTTTCTTT
few,NA,TRBJ2-6,TRBV18,CASSLSPGPASGANVLTF,TGTGCCAGCTCACTGTCCCCCGGTCCCGCCTCTGGGGCCAACGTCCTGACTTTC
NA,TRBD1,TRBJ2-7,TRBV28,CASSFLYVRTTTGREQYF,TGTGCCAGCAGTTTCCTTTACGTTCGGACCACGACAGGGCGCGAGCAGTACTTC
NA,NA,TRBJ1-1,TRBV7-3,CASSPGHSNTEAFF,TGTGCCAGCAGCCCGGGACATTCGAACACTGAAGCTTTCTTT
NA,NA,TRBJ2-2,TRBV6-1,CASRQGIGELFF,TGTGCCAGCAGGCAGGGAATCGGGGAGCTGTTTTTT
NA,NA,TRBJ2-7,TRBV5-1,CASRSKDEQYF,TGCGCCAGCAGGAGCAAAGACGAGCAGTACTTC
NA,NA,TRBJ2-7,TRBV4-1,CASSQVYTYEQYF,TGCGCCAGCAGCCAGGTCTATACCTACGAGCAGTACTTC
NA,NA,TRBJ2-2,TRBV18,CASPPPGVGELFF,TGTGCCAGCCCACCACCCGGGGTCGGGGAGCTGTTTTTT
NA,NA,TRBJ2-3,TRBV9,CASSVLSPDTQYF,TGTGCCAGCAGCGTCCTGTCCCCAGATACGCAGTATTTT
NA,NA,TRBJ1-1,TRBV19,CASTTVRGTEAFF,TGTGCCAGTACCACCGTAAGGGGTACTGAAGCTTTCTTT
NA,TRBD1,TRBJ2-5,TRBV7-9,CASSLWDRQETQYF,TGTGCCAGCAGCCTCTGGGACAGGCAAGAGACCCAGTACTTC